This TCR beta chain was captured by sequencing in a study of blood T cell repertoires in COVID-19. Profiling relied on immunoSEQ multiplex PCR, and the TCRdb table lists in-frame clones only, not all of them. Among approximately 260,000 clones listed, 85% were seen once. Germline CDR1 is MDHEN and CDR2 is SYDVKM. The CDR3 loop spans 15 amino acids. V was clipped by 3 bases and J by 6 bases, with 15 bases between them. The source material was PBMCs or T cells enriched from blood (not recorded which). The chain recombines TRBV28 with TRBJ1-5; TRBD1 is a possible D gene (5 bases). The receptor's source is a woman in her fifties or sixties who had been exposed to COVID-19. The CDR3 region is CASSFVRGVVQPQHF. CDR3 nucleotide sequence: TGTGCCAGCAGTTTTGTACGGGGGGTAGTTCAGCCCCAGCATTTT. Full variable domain (missing parts from reference TRBV28 and TRBJ1-5): DVKVTQSSRYLVKRTGEKVFLECVQDMDHENMFWYRQDPGLGLRLIYFSYDVKMKEKGDIPEGYSVSREKKERFSLILESASTNQTSMYLCASSFVRGVVQPQHFGDGTRLSIL.